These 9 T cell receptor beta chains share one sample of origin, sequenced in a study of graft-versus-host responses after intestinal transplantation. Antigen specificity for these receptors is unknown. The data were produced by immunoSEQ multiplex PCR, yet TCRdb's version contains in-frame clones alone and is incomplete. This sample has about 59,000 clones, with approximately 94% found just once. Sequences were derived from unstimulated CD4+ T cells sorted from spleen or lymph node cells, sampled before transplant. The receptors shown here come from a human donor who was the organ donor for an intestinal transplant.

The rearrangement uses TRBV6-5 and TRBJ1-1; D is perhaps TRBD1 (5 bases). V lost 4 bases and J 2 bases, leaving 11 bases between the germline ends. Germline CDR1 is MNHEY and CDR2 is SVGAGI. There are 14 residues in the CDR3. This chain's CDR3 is CASSSGAPNTEAFF. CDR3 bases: TGTGCCAGCAGTTCCGGGGCACCAAACACTGAAGCTTTCTTT.

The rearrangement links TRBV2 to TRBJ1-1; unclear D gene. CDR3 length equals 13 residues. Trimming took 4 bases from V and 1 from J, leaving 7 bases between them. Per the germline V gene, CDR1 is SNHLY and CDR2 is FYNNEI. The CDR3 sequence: CASSVHRNTEAFF. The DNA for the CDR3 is TGTGCCAGCAGTGTCCACAGGAACACTGAAGCTTTCTTT.

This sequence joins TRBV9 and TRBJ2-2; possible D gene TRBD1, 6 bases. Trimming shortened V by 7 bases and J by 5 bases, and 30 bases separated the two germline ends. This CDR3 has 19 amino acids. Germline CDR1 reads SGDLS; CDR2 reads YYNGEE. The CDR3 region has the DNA TGTGCCAGCGGCGGTCGACAGGTTGTCCCTCTTGGTAGGACCGGGGAGCTGTTTTTT. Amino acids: CASGGRQVVPLGRTGELFF.

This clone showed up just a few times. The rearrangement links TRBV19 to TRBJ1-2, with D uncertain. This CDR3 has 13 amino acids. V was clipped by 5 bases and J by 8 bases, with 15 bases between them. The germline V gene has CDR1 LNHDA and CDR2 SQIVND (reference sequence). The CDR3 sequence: CASSANILNGYTF. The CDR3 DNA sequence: TGTGCCAGTAGTGCTAACATATTAAACGGCTACACCTTC.

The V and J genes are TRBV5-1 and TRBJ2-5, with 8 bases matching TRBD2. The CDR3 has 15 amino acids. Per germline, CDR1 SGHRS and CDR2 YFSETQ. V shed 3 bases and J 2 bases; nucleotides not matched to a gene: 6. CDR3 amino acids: CASSSASGLQETQYF. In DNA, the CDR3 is TGCGCCAGCAGCTCCGCTAGCGGGTTACAAGAGACCCAGTACTTC.

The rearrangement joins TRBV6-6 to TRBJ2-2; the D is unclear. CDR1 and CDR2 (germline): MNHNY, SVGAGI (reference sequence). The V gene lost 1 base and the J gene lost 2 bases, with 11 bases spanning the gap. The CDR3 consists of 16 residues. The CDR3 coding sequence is TGTGCCAGCAGTTACTTAGCCGAAGCTAACACCGGGGAGCTGTTTTTT. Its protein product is CASSYLAEANTGELFF.

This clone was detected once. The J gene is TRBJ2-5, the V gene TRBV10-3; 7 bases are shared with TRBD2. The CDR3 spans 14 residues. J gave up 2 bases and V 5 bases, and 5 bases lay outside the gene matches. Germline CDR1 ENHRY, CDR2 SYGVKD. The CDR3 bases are TGTGCCATCAGTAGCGGGGATAAACAAGAGACCCAGTACTTC. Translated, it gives CAISSGDKQETQYF.

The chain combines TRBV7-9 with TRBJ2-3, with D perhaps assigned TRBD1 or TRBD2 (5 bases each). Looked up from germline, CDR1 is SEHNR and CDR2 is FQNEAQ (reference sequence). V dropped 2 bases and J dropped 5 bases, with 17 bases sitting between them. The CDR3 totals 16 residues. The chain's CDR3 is CASSLKLPGPGDTQYF. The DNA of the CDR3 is TGTGCCAGCAGCTTAAAGTTACCGGGGCCCGGAGATACGCAGTATTTT.

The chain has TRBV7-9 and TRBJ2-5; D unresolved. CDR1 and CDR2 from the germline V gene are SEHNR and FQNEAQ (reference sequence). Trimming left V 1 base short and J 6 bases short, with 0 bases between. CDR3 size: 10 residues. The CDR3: CASSLETQYF. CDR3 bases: TGTGCCAGCAGCTTAGAGACCCAGTACTTC.